One T cell receptor (beta chain) is described in this entry. Its antigen remains unknown. Viral peptide pool expansion of antigen-specific CD4+ T cells preceded sequencing in the ViraFEST assay. Isolating CD4+ T cells followed approximately nine days of culture. All study participants received two doses of BNT162b2 or mRNA-1273 vaccine. The record originates from a study of vaccination effects on CD4 cells after COVID-19. Broader study findings: Marked clonal contraction of infection- and vaccine-induced clones was seen late after vaccination.

Trimming pared 5 bases from V and 4 bases from J, leaving 15 bases between. The CDR3 has 15 residues. Germline CDR1 reads MDHEN; CDR2 reads SYDVKM. Some clones are missing from TCRdb's copy, which holds only in-frame ones; the method was immunoSEQ multiplex PCR. Seen here are 35,000 to 40,000 clones, almost 85% observed once, and the top ten hold under 2%. The source material was CD4+ T cells from PBMCs cultured with HCoV-NL63 spike peptides, sampled after COVID-19 vaccination. The clonotype comes from a human donor who received a COVID-19 vaccine. Some clones in this sample may be carry-over from other donors' samples. The chain employs TRBV28 and TRBJ1-5; the D gene is possibly TRBD1 (5 bases). The CDR3 region is CASSKPGGWNQPQHF. The CDR3 coding sequence is TGTGCCAGCAGTAAACCCGGGGGGTGGAATCAGCCCCAGCATTTT.